This T cell receptor beta chain was documented in a study of response to subunit inactivated influenza vaccine. The CDR3 is 15 amino acids. TCRdb processed the RT-PCR reads anew with MiXCR; each CDR3 protein has one entry. This repertoire shows about 540,000 distinct CDR3 sequences, roughly 25% found once; its top ten account for about 3%. The same sample was also used in a study of T cells expressing NK-cell markers. From that second work: TCR beta libraries carry UMIs added by 5'RACE template switching. These same clonotypes (in several donors) also led the CD3+CD56-NKG2C+ fraction.

The sequencing here drew on CD4+ T cells sorted from PBMCs, taken roughly 13 days after vaccination. The chain recombines TRBV21-1 with TRBJ2-1; the table's TRBD2 call for D was not verified on the DNA. TRBV21-1 represents a pseudogene. This TCR came from a man over 45 who received an inactivated influenza vaccine. Here the CDR3 reads CASGTSYLQYNEQFF. The CDR3 region has the DNA TGTGCCAGCGGGACAAGCTATCTGCAATACAATGAGCAGTTCTTC.